This TCR beta chain is from a study of read filtering for tumor transcriptome and immune sequencing. Findings and limits, study-wide: In IR-seq, single-read clonotypes were around 80% of clonotypes but around 3.5% of reads. Even smaller IR-seq throughput identified most shared clonotypes. This fraction held mixed bone marrow immune cells after CD138-negative sorting.

Molecular barcoded adaptors covering alpha/delta and beta/gamma chains were used on 400 to 450 ng RNA. Using its own MiXCR run on the reads, TCRdb lists one record per CDR3 protein. The repertoire has more than 55,000 distinct CDR3 sequences, 20% to 25% of them found once; the top ten carry 17%. The germline V gene encodes CDR1 SQVTM and CDR2 ANQGSEA. This CDR3 comprises 12 residues. V lost 4 bases, J lost 2 bases, and 8 bases lay in between. The table lists this clonotype with many counts. The antigen remains undetermined. The genes are TRBV29-1 and TRBJ1-1; D is ambiguous. The sequence was obtained from a donor aged 40 or over with multiple myeloma. What was sequenced was a population of CD138-negative cells sorted from bone marrow. The CDR3 here is CSVVTLNTEAFF. CDR3 coding DNA: TGCAGCGTTGTAACGCTTAACACTGAAGCTTTCTTT.